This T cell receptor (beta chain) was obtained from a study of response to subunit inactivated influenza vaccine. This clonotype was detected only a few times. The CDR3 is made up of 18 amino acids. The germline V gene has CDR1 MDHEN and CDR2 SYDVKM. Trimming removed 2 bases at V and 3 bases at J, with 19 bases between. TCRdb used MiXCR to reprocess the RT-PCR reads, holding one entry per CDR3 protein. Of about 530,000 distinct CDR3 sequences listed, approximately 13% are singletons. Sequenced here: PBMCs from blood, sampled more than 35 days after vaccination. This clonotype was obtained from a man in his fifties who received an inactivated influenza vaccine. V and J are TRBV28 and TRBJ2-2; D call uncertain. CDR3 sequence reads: CASSLHPAVSADTGELFF. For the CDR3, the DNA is TGTGCCAGCAGTTTACACCCCGCGGTCAGCGCCGACACCGGGGAGCTGTTTTTT.